The T cell receptor (beta chain) under discussion was sequenced for a study of blood T cells in healthy people across ages. Primed by a sample-barcoded 5' primer and a J-beta primer mix, a second PCR proceeded for about 7 to 11 cycles. Each cDNA molecule carried a tag from a template-switch adaptor that contained 12 random nucleotides. Using its own MiXCR run on the 5' RACE reads, TCRdb lists one record per CDR3 protein. The sample contains about 1 million distinct CDR3 sequences, almost 25% of which appear only once. About this clonotype: One end of the junction fails to match germline, which may point to a read error.

This CDR3 spans 12 amino acids. The germline CDR1 and CDR2 sequences are SQVTM and ANQGSEA. These data were likewise used in another study, on T cells of mothers and their children. This second study notes: It was related mother-child pairs that showed slightly higher overlap than unrelated pairs, without reaching significance.

This chain connects TRBV29-1 to TRBJ1-1; 7 nucleotides line up with TRBD1. This receptor was obtained from a girl aged 2 to 9 in good health. Source material: blood. The CDR3: CSVEDRVAEAFF. The CDR3 region has the DNA TGCAGCGTCGAAGACAGGGTCGCTGAAGCTTTCTTT.